The TCR beta chain under discussion was sequenced for a study of cytomegalovirus exposure and HLA in healthy donors. This CDR3 has 15 amino acids. V gave up 3 bases and J gave up 1 base, with 9 bases separating them. The V gene's germline CDR1 is SGHTA and CDR2 FQGNSA. It was with 60 Vbeta and 13 Jbeta primers that the PCR ran. This table comes from immunoSEQ multiplex PCR, and its TCRdb copy is limited to in-frame clones, with some not included. Of some 200,000 clones listed, 79% were seen once; the top ten hold approximately 1.5%. This clonotype was obtained from a girl aged 5-17 years in good health and CMV-seropositive. The J gene is TRBJ2-2, the V gene TRBV7-2; D unresolved. Sequences were obtained from PBMCs. CDR3 bases: TGTGCCAGCAGCTTTAGACTGCAGAACACCGGGGAGCTGTTTTTT. Its protein product is CASSFRLQNTGELFF. Complete variable domain (other parts from reference TRBV7-2 and TRBJ2-2): GAGVSQSPSNKVTEKGKDVELRCDPISGHTALYWYRQSLGQGLEFLIYFQGNSAPDKSGLPSDRFSAERTGGSVSTLTIQRTQQEDSAVYLCASSFRLQNTGELFFGEGSRLTVL.